The rows below give T cell receptor beta chains drawn from one sample of a study of blood T cell repertoires in COVID-19. Here immunoSEQ multiplex PCR was the method, and the copy in TCRdb shows in-frame clones only, minus some. Among about 81,000 clones listed, approximately 85% were seen once. The sequenced sample was peripheral blood. These receptors all come from a man in his sixties or seventies with acute or convalescent COVID-19. The CDR3 runs from the conserved cysteine through the conserved F or W. D genes are given only for firm matches. Size values are once, few and many counts, or a class for expanded clones, and some rows have none.

d_gene: NA; abundance: NA; v_gene: TRBV7-9; j_gene: TRBJ1-3; CDR3aa: CASSFGRVTGNTIYF; CDR3nt: TGTGCCAGCAGCTTCGGTCGGGTTACTGGAAACACCATATATTTT
d_gene: NA; abundance: NA; v_gene: TRBV19; j_gene: TRBJ1-2; CDR3aa: CASSIGFEGGDRYGYTF; CDR3nt: TGTGCCAGTAGTATCGGTTTTGAGGGCGGAGATCGCTATGGCTACACCTTC
d_gene: NA; abundance: NA; v_gene: TRBV2; j_gene: TRBJ1-2; CDR3aa: CASGEGYGAGYGYTF; CDR3nt: TGTGCCAGCGGAGAAGGCTATGGTGCGGGCTATGGCTACACCTTC
d_gene: TRBD2; abundance: NA; v_gene: TRBV5-6; j_gene: TRBJ2-7; CDR3aa: CASSPGGRVSYEQYF; CDR3nt: TGTGCCAGCAGCCCGGGGGGGCGGGTATCCTACGAGCAGTACTTC
d_gene: NA; abundance: NA; v_gene: TRBV15; j_gene: TRBJ1-2; CDR3aa: CATSRDSQGSYGYTF; CDR3nt: TGTGCCACCAGCAGGGACTCACAGGGAAGCTATGGCTACACCTTC
d_gene: TRBD1; abundance: NA; v_gene: TRBV29-1; j_gene: TRBJ1-2; CDR3aa: CSADNRGPNYGYTF; CDR3nt: TGCAGCGCAGACAACAGGGGGCCTAACTATGGCTACACCTTC
d_gene: NA; abundance: NA; v_gene: TRBV30; j_gene: TRBJ1-2; CDR3aa: CVSGYGYTF; CDR3nt: TGTGTGTCAGGGTATGGCTACACCTTC
d_gene: TRBD2; abundance: NA; v_gene: TRBV27; j_gene: TRBJ2-1; CDR3aa: CASSKGTTSYNEQFF; CDR3nt: TGTGCCAGCAGTAAGGGGACTACTTCCTACAATGAGCAGTTCTTC
d_gene: NA; abundance: NA; v_gene: TRBV6-5; j_gene: TRBJ1-1; CDR3aa: CASSPRTSASSEAFF; CDR3nt: TGTGCCAGCAGCCCGAGGACAAGTGCCTCCAGTGAAGCTTTCTTT
d_gene: NA; abundance: NA; v_gene: TRBV12-3/TRBV12-4; j_gene: TRBJ1-5; CDR3aa: CASSLGGGKPQHF; CDR3nt: TGTGCCAGCAGTTTGGGAGGAGGGAAGCCCCAGCATTTT
d_gene: NA; abundance: NA; v_gene: TRBV15; j_gene: TRBJ1-2; CDR3aa: CATSRDGGTFYGYTF; CDR3nt: TGTGCCACCAGCAGAGACGGGGGTACGTTCTATGGCTACACCTTC
d_gene: NA; abundance: NA; v_gene: TRBV18; j_gene: TRBJ2-3; CDR3aa: CASSPLAASTDTQYF; CDR3nt: TGTGCCAGCTCACCCTTAGCGGCTAGCACAGATACGCAGTATTTT
d_gene: TRBD1; abundance: NA; v_gene: TRBV7-2; j_gene: TRBJ1-6; CDR3aa: CASSGIGTVKGSPLHF; CDR3nt: TGTGCCAGCAGCGGCATTGGGACAGTAAAGGGTTCACCCCTCCACTTT
d_gene: TRBD2; abundance: NA; v_gene: TRBV3-1/TRBV3-2; j_gene: TRBJ2-3; CDR3aa: CASSQGLAGGDTQYF; CDR3nt: TGTGCCAGCAGCCAAGGACTAGCGGGGGGTGATACGCAGTATTTT
d_gene: NA; abundance: NA; v_gene: TRBV11-2; j_gene: TRBJ2-7; CDR3aa: CASSLDIHYEQYF; CDR3nt: TGTGCCAGCAGCCTCGACATACACTACGAGCAGTACTTC
d_gene: TRBD2; abundance: once; v_gene: TRBV7-2; j_gene: TRBJ2-3; CDR3aa: CASSFQSGAVDTQYF; CDR3nt: TGTGCCAGCAGCTTCCAGAGCGGGGCGGTAGATACGCAGTATTTT
d_gene: TRBD1; abundance: NA; v_gene: TRBV28; j_gene: TRBJ2-5; CDR3aa: CASSLGTGGRETQYF; CDR3nt: TGTGCCAGCAGTTTAGGGACAGGGGGGAGAGAGACCCAGTACTTC
d_gene: TRBD1; abundance: NA; v_gene: TRBV5-1; j_gene: TRBJ2-1; CDR3aa: CASSLRLTSTGVHEQFF; CDR3nt: TGCGCCAGCAGCTTACGGCTCACATCGACAGGGGTCCATGAGCAGTTCTTC
d_gene: NA; abundance: NA; v_gene: TRBV27; j_gene: TRBJ1-3; CDR3aa: CASSLGQGNTIYF; CDR3nt: TGTGCCAGCAGTTTGGGGCAGGGAAACACCATATATTTT
d_gene: NA; abundance: once; v_gene: TRBV30; j_gene: TRBJ1-4; CDR3aa: CAWRRGFATNEKLFF; CDR3nt: TGTGCCTGGCGGCGGGGGTTCGCAACTAATGAAAAACTGTTTTTT
d_gene: NA; abundance: NA; v_gene: TRBV7-8; j_gene: TRBJ1-3; CDR3aa: CASSQDRTTGNTIYF; CDR3nt: TGTGCCAGCAGCCAGGACAGAACGACTGGAAACACCATATATTTT
d_gene: TRBD1; abundance: NA; v_gene: TRBV28; j_gene: TRBJ1-5; CDR3aa: CASSIGQGQPQHF; CDR3nt: TGTGCCAGCAGTATCGGACAGGGTCAGCCCCAGCATTTT
d_gene: TRBD2; abundance: NA; v_gene: TRBV6-5; j_gene: TRBJ2-7; CDR3aa: CASRLAGGSLEQYF; CDR3nt: TGTGCCAGCAGGTTAGCGGGAGGTTCCCTCGAGCAGTACTTC
d_gene: NA; abundance: NA; v_gene: TRBV7-2; j_gene: TRBJ1-6; CDR3aa: CASSWRENSPLHF; CDR3nt: TGTGCCAGCAGTTGGCGGGAAAATTCACCCCTCCACTTT
d_gene: NA; abundance: NA; v_gene: TRBV5-3; j_gene: TRBJ1-2; CDR3aa: CARSLDVARGYTF; CDR3nt: TGTGCCAGAAGCCTGGACGTTGCGAGGGGCTACACCTTC
d_gene: TRBD1; abundance: NA; v_gene: TRBV27; j_gene: TRBJ2-5; CDR3aa: CASRHSGQGGETQYF; CDR3nt: TGTGCCAGCAGACATTCGGGACAGGGAGGAGAGACCCAGTACTTC
d_gene: TRBD2; abundance: NA; v_gene: TRBV2; j_gene: TRBJ2-1; CDR3aa: CASSNPASGPASSYNEQFF; CDR3nt: TGTGCCAGCAGTAATCCGGCTAGCGGGCCGGCTAGCTCCTACAATGAGCAGTTCTTC
d_gene: NA; abundance: NA; v_gene: TRBV5-6; j_gene: TRBJ1-1; CDR3aa: CASSLTLSSSAFF; CDR3nt: TGTGCCAGCAGCTTGACTCTCTCGTCTTCAGCTTTCTTT
d_gene: NA; abundance: few; v_gene: TRBV2; j_gene: TRBJ2-2; CDR3aa: CASGTGTGELFF; CDR3nt: TGTGCCAGCGGCACAGGGACCGGGGAGCTGTTTTTT
d_gene: TRBD1; abundance: NA; v_gene: TRBV5-4; j_gene: TRBJ1-2; CDR3aa: CASSLGRDRGTGYTF; CDR3nt: TGTGCCAGCAGCTTGGGGAGGGACAGGGGAACTGGCTACACCTTC
d_gene: TRBD1; abundance: NA; v_gene: TRBV24-1; j_gene: TRBJ2-1; CDR3aa: CATSANRGNNEQFF; CDR3nt: TGTGCCACCAGTGCCAACAGGGGTAACAATGAGCAGTTCTTC
d_gene: TRBD2; abundance: NA; v_gene: TRBV11-2; j_gene: TRBJ2-7; CDR3aa: CASSGRTGTLLAGGEQYF; CDR3nt: TGTGCCAGCAGCGGGCGCACCGGGACACTACTAGCGGGAGGTGAGCAGTACTTC
d_gene: TRBD1; abundance: NA; v_gene: TRBV28; j_gene: TRBJ1-5; CDR3aa: CASVNGGGGLGSNQPQHF; CDR3nt: TGTGCCAGCGTGAATGGAGGGGGCGGACTGGGTAGCAATCAGCCCCAGCATTTT
d_gene: TRBD1; abundance: NA; v_gene: TRBV3-1/TRBV3-2; j_gene: TRBJ1-1; CDR3aa: CASSPGTENTEAFF; CDR3nt: TGTGCCAGCAGCCCGGGGACAGAGAACACTGAAGCTTTCTTT
d_gene: NA; abundance: NA; v_gene: TRBV23-1; j_gene: TRBJ2-7; CDR3aa: CASSQLERGQGNYEQYF; CDR3nt: TGCGCCAGCAGTCAATTGGAACGGGGCCAGGGGAACTACGAGCAGTACTTC
d_gene: TRBD1; abundance: NA; v_gene: TRBV19; j_gene: TRBJ2-5; CDR3aa: CASSISSQGAHETQYF; CDR3nt: TGTGCCAGTAGTATTTCTTCACAGGGGGCACACGAGACCCAGTACTTC
d_gene: TRBD2; abundance: once; v_gene: TRBV6-2/TRBV6-3; j_gene: TRBJ2-1; CDR3aa: CASSDSISGRKSNEQFF; CDR3nt: TGTGCCAGCAGTGACTCAATTAGCGGGAGAAAGTCCAATGAGCAGTTCTTC
d_gene: TRBD1; abundance: once; v_gene: TRBV18; j_gene: TRBJ2-2; CDR3aa: CASSPRQGPDGTGELFF; CDR3nt: TGTGCCAGCTCACCAAGACAGGGACCAGACGGCACCGGGGAGCTGTTTTTT
d_gene: NA; abundance: NA; v_gene: TRBV5-5; j_gene: TRBJ2-4; CDR3aa: CASSPNGAKNIQYF; CDR3nt: TGTGCCAGCAGCCCGAACGGTGCCAAAAACATTCAGTACTTC
d_gene: TRBD2; abundance: NA; v_gene: TRBV18; j_gene: TRBJ2-7; CDR3aa: CASSPSPAGSLLYEQYF; CDR3nt: TGTGCCAGCTCACCATCCCCAGCGGGAAGCCTCCTATACGAGCAGTACTTC
d_gene: TRBD2; abundance: once; v_gene: TRBV27; j_gene: TRBJ2-7; CDR3aa: CASSPTSGTNEQYF; CDR3nt: TGTGCCAGCAGTCCGACTAGCGGGACAAACGAGCAGTACTTC
d_gene: TRBD1; abundance: NA; v_gene: TRBV28; j_gene: TRBJ2-1; CDR3aa: CASVTPGGSYNEQFF; CDR3nt: TGTGCCAGCGTCACACCAGGGGGTAGCTACAATGAGCAGTTCTTC
d_gene: NA; abundance: NA; v_gene: TRBV5-7; j_gene: TRBJ1-3; CDR3aa: CASSLVGLGNTIYF; CDR3nt: TGTGCCAGCAGCTTGGTCGGGTTGGGAAACACCATATATTTT
d_gene: NA; abundance: NA; v_gene: TRBV5-4; j_gene: TRBJ2-2; CDR3aa: CASSLVGGRNTGELFF; CDR3nt: TGTGCCAGCAGCTTGGTTGGTGGGCGGAACACCGGGGAGCTGTTTTTT
d_gene: NA; abundance: NA; v_gene: TRBV28; j_gene: TRBJ2-1; CDR3aa: CASMNPREQFF; CDR3nt: TGTGCCAGCATGAACCCCAGGGAGCAGTTCTTC
d_gene: TRBD1; abundance: NA; v_gene: TRBV6-5; j_gene: TRBJ2-5; CDR3aa: CASKLQGAETQYF; CDR3nt: TGTGCCAGCAAGCTACAGGGGGCGGAGACCCAGTACTTC
d_gene: TRBD2; abundance: NA; v_gene: TRBV27; j_gene: TRBJ2-7; CDR3aa: CASSSLGSGNHEQYF; CDR3nt: TGTGCCAGCAGTTCCCTGGGTAGCGGGAATCACGAGCAGTACTTC
d_gene: NA; abundance: NA; v_gene: TRBV9; j_gene: TRBJ2-3; CDR3aa: CASSVGAPTDTQYF; CDR3nt: TGTGCCAGCAGCGTAGGGGCTCCCACAGATACGCAGTATTTT
d_gene: NA; abundance: NA; v_gene: TRBV21-1; j_gene: TRBJ1-6; CDR3aa: CASSPLDRAYNSPLHF; CDR3nt: TGTGCCAGCAGCCCCCTGGACAGGGCTTATAATTCACCCCTCCACTTT
d_gene: NA; abundance: NA; v_gene: TRBV5-1; j_gene: TRBJ1-6; CDR3aa: CASSPPQVGSPLHF; CDR3nt: TGCGCCAGCAGCCCCCCGCAGGTCGGCTCACCCCTCCACTTT
d_gene: TRBD1; abundance: few; v_gene: TRBV28; j_gene: TRBJ1-4; CDR3aa: CAARDRPYEKLFF; CDR3nt: TGTGCCGCGAGGGACAGGCCTTATGAAAAACTGTTTTTT
d_gene: TRBD1; abundance: NA; v_gene: TRBV28; j_gene: TRBJ1-2; CDR3aa: CASSPGTETYGYTF; CDR3nt: TGTGCCAGCAGTCCCGGGACAGAGACCTATGGCTACACCTTC
d_gene: NA; abundance: NA; v_gene: TRBV19; j_gene: TRBJ1-5; CDR3aa: CASSTTGSYSNQPQHF; CDR3nt: TGTGCCAGTAGTACCACAGGAAGTTATAGCAATCAGCCCCAGCATTTT